This passage covers 20 T cell receptor beta chains from one sample sequenced in a study of vaccination and CD4 T cells after COVID-19. As for treatment: roughly 11-day PBMC culture with coronavirus spike peptide pools or control peptides (ViraFEST assay). Their antigens are not known. Scientists ran DNA taken from cultured CD4+ T cells through the Oncomine TCR Beta short-read assay for sequencing. TCRdb ran MiXCR on the PCR reads and lists one entry per CDR3 protein. The table lists under 15,000 distinct CDR3 sequences, roughly half of them singletons, with 15% to 17% in the top ten. Sequences were obtained from CD4+ T cells from blood, cultured in vitro. The receptor set was obtained from a human donor who had recovered from COVID-19.

The gene calls are TRBV5-1 and TRBJ2-7, with 11 bases that match TRBD2. In germline, CDR1 is SGHRS, CDR2 YFSETQ. CDR3 length: 15 amino acids. V shed 4 bases, J shed 2 bases, and the junction held 5 bases outside the gene matches. CDR3 DNA: TGCGCCAGCAGCCCTGGGACTAGCGGTACCTACGAGCAGTACTTC. Translated, it gives CASSPGTSGTYEQYF.

This clonotype was counted a few times. The V and J genes are TRBV7-2 and TRBJ2-2, with a tentative D call TRBD2 (6 bases). Germline V gives CDR1 SGHTA, CDR2 FQGNSA. This CDR3 has 16 amino acids. Deletions cut 1 base from V and 2 bases from J, with 11 bases between. This CDR3 reads CASSLGPAGNTGELFF. CDR3 bases: TGTGCCAGCAGCTTAGGGCCAGCGGGTAACACCGGGGAGCTGTTTTTT.

The V and J genes are TRBV20-1 and TRBJ2-7, with no clear D. This CDR3 has 14 residues. Deletions cut 0 bases from V and 0 bases from J, with 9 bases between. The germline CDR1 and CDR2 sequences are DFQATT and SNEGSKA (reference sequence). CDR3 coding DNA: TGCAGTGCTAGAGAAAGCCAGAGCTCCTACGAGCAGTACTTC. Encoded protein: CSARESQSSYEQYF.

The rearrangement links TRBV20-1 to TRBJ2-5; no reliable D call. The CDR3 is 14 residues long. Deletions cut 0 bases from V and 1 base from J, with 9 bases between. CDR1 and CDR2 from the germline V gene are DFQATT and SNEGSKA (reference sequence). The CDR3 spells CSAREAEIQETQYF. CDR3 nucleotides: TGCAGTGCTAGAGAAGCAGAAATCCAAGAGACCCAGTACTTC.

V and J are TRBV27 and TRBJ1-2; TRBD1 matches at 8 bases. CDR3 length equals 14 residues. Germline CDR1 reads MNHEY; CDR2 reads SMNVEV (reference sequence). The ends lost 6 bases at V and 8 bases at J; junction bases unmatched: 11. The CDR3 reads CASRRGQAYEGYTF. The CDR3 DNA reads TGTGCCAGCAGAAGGGGACAGGCCTACGAGGGCTACACCTTC.

The J gene is TRBJ2-7, the V gene TRBV6-5; D unresolved. Trimming stripped 4 bases from V and 2 bases from J, with 6 bases between. Per germline, CDR1 MNHEY and CDR2 SVGAGI. The CDR3 covers 12 residues. Here the CDR3 reads CASSLDAYEQYF. CDR3 DNA: TGTGCCAGCAGTTTGGACGCCTACGAGCAGTACTTC.

In this sample, this clonotype turned up a few times. This chain connects TRBV21-1 to TRBJ2-1; the DNA was not used to check the table's D call, TRBD2. TRBV21-1 has pseudogene status. The CDR3 runs to 17 residues. The CDR3 sequence: CASSKGYSGRYKDEQFF. For the CDR3, the DNA is TGTGCCAGCAGCAAAGGTTACAGCGGGAGGTACAAGGATGAGCAGTTCTTC.

This clonotype has more than one count but fewer than ten. V is TRBV6-5 and J is TRBJ1-1, with 7 bases fitting TRBD1. The CDR3 is 16 amino acids. Germline V lookup: CDR1 MNHEY, CDR2 SVGAGI. The trim removed 4 bases at V and 5 bases at J, leaving 13 bases unmatched. The CDR3, as DNA: TGTGCCAGCAGTTCCCCCGGACAGGCATCAGGGACTGAAGCTTTCTTT. Protein: CASSSPGQASGTEAFF.

The DNA for the CDR3 is TGTGCCAGCAGCCAAGGGGGGGCCAAAAACATTCAGTACTTC. Protein product: CASSQGGAKNIQYF. The rearrangement joins TRBV7-2 to TRBJ2-4, with D perhaps TRBD1 or TRBD2 (6 bases each). This CDR3 is 14 amino acids long. Germline V gene data show CDR1 as SGHTA and CDR2 as FQGNSA. V shed 5 bases and J shed 1 base, with 9 bases lying between them.

The gene calls are TRBV19 and TRBJ1-5; D unresolved. Trimming cost V 7 bases and J 1 base, with 8 bases left between them. CDR1 and CDR2 from the germline V gene are LNHDA and SQIVND (reference sequence). The CDR3 length is 13 residues. The CDR3 reads CASNDRSNQPQHF. Here the CDR3 DNA reads TGTGCCAGTAACGACCGAAGCAATCAGCCCCAGCATTTT.

This clonotype was observed a handful of times. The V call is TRBV10-3, the J call TRBJ1-2; maybe TRBD1 (6 bases). The CDR3 runs 13 residues. The ends were cut back, 10 bases at V and 1 base at J, with 13 bases in the middle. Germline CDR1 is ENHRY and CDR2 is SYGVKD. CDR3 nucleotide sequence: TGTGCCACCGCGTTGGACAGTAACTATGGCTACACCTTC. Its translation is CATALDSNYGYTF.

The gene calls are TRBV10-1 and TRBJ2-5, with a weak D call TRBD1 (5 bases). There are 13 residues in the CDR3. The V gene's germline CDR1 is WNHNN and CDR2 SYGVQD (reference sequence). V gave up 5 bases and J gave up 5 bases, with 12 bases separating them. CDR3 sequence reads: CASSQGHGETQYF. For the CDR3, the DNA is TGCGCCAGCAGTCAGGGCCACGGGGAGACCCAGTACTTC.

Notes on this clonotype: Mismatch with germline at one junction end may stem from a read error. V and J are TRBV6-1 and TRBJ1-1; D possibly corresponds to TRBD1 (5 bases). CDR3 length: 14 amino acids. Germline assignment: CDR1 MNHNS and CDR2 SASEGT. The DNA of the CDR3 is TGTGCCAGCAGTACGGGGCAGCAGAACGCTGAAGCTTTCTTT. Its protein is CASSTGQQNAEAFF.

The V and J genes are TRBV2 and TRBJ1-4; perhaps TRBD1 as D (5 bases). V was pared by 6 bases and J by 5 bases, with 7 bases between. This CDR3 comprises 12 residues. Germline CDR1 SNHLY, CDR2 FYNNEI. The CDR3 loop is CASRGPNEKLFF. The DNA for the CDR3 is TGTGCCAGCAGGGGGCCGAATGAAAAACTGTTTTTT. The variable domain in full, with the rest retrieved from reference TRBV2 and TRBJ1-4, is EPEVTQTPSHQVTQMGQEVILRCVPISNHLYFYWYRQILGQKVEFLVSFYNNEISEKSEIFDDQFSVERPDGSNFTLKIRSTKLEDSAMYFCASRGPNEKLFFGSGTQLSVL.

V and J are TRBV12-3 or TRBV12-4 and TRBJ1-5, with a possible D match to TRBD1 (6 bases). Trimming removed 2 bases from V and 3 bases from J, with 17 bases in between. CDR3 length: 17 amino acids. The CDR3 spells CASSLKLPGAPNQPQHF. In nucleotides, the CDR3 is TGTGCCAGCAGTTTAAAGTTACCGGGGGCGCCCAATCAGCCCCAGCATTTT.

V gene TRBV27 combines with J gene TRBJ1-1, with D perhaps TRBD1 (5 bases). This CDR3 has 12 residues. The V gene's germline CDR1 is MNHEY and CDR2 SMNVEV (reference sequence). Trimming took off 6 bases at V and 5 bases at J, with 10 bases between the two ends. The CDR3 reads CASRQGGTEAFF. DNA of the CDR3: TGTGCCAGCAGGCAGGGTGGTACTGAAGCTTTCTTT.

With respect to this clonotype: An end of the junction differs from the germline gene, which may be a read error. This chain links TRBV7-7 with TRBJ2-5, with D possibly TRBD1 on 5 matching bases. The germline CDR1 and CDR2 sequences are SSHAT and FNYEAQ (reference sequence). This CDR3 comprises 13 residues. Here the CDR3 reads CASSLPDQGTQYF. CDR3 nucleotide sequence: TGTGCTAGCAGCCTGCCCGACCAGGGGACCCAGTACTTC.

This chain connects TRBV10-2 to TRBJ2-3; D is possibly TRBD1 (5 bases). Between the trimmed V and J ends, which lost 6 bases and 0 bases, there was a span of 13 bases. CDR3 length: 15 residues. Germline CDR1 WSHSY, CDR2 SAAADI. This chain's CDR3 is CASRGNRMSTDTQYF. Here the CDR3 DNA reads TGCGCCAGCAGGGGAAACAGGATGAGCACAGATACGCAGTATTTT.

The genes are TRBV5-4 and TRBJ2-3; the D gene is possibly TRBD2 (6 bases). The V gene's germline CDR1 is SGHNT and CDR2 YYREEE (reference sequence). The CDR3 loop spans 16 amino acids. V was cut by 4 bases and J by 2 bases, with 17 bases left in between. This CDR3 is CASSRDGGLFTDTQYF. The CDR3 bases are TGTGCCAGCAGCCGAGACGGCGGACTATTCACAGATACGCAGTATTTT.

This clonotype appeared a few times. This chain joins TRBV19 and TRBJ1-6; maybe TRBD1 (6 bases). Looked up from germline, CDR1 is LNHDA and CDR2 is SQIVND (reference sequence). V lost 1 base, J lost 13 bases, and 17 bases lay in between. The CDR3 totals 15 residues. CDR3: CASSIVGTPSRPLHF. For the CDR3, the DNA is TGTGCCAGTAGTATAGTCGGGACACCGTCGCGGCCCCTCCACTTT.